One sample yielded the 15 T cell receptor beta chains listed below, sequenced in a study of Ad26.COV2.S vaccination and SARS-CoV-2 variants (dated by TCRdb to about 2021). The treatment or condition tag for this specimen amounts to: about 20 received Ad26.COV2.S at low or high dose, single or two shots; about five received placebo; per-sample allocation not given. Repertoires of vaccine and placebo recipients were sequenced from samples collected on day 63 after the first injection. Receptor libraries were prepared by the immunoSEQ multiplex PCR assay. TCRdb took over this immuneACCESS table, retaining in-frame rearrangements with V and J assigned. Such tables are incomplete; in checked studies, under half of the missing clones stem from an unresolved V gene, and the remainder is unexplained. The sample data list some 340,000 clones, and roughly 86% of these were observed just once. Jointly, the top ten make up approximately 2% of the sample.

Sequenced here: peripheral blood, sampled in a trial of Ad26.COV2.S vaccine versus placebo. The receptors originated from a person between 18 and 65 years old who received the Ad26.COV2.S COVID-19 vaccine or a placebo.

This clone was recorded a few times. V and J are TRBV7-7 and TRBJ2-2, with D possibly TRBD1 on 6 matching bases. Germline-derived CDR1 and CDR2 are SSHAT and FNYEAQ (reference sequence). This CDR3 has 15 amino acids. Between the trimmed V and J ends, which lost 2 bases and 5 bases, there was a span of 12 bases. Written as DNA, the CDR3 is TGTGCCAGCAGCTTACACAGGGATTTAACCGGGGAGCTGTTTTTT. Amino acid sequence: CASSLHRDLTGELFF.

This clone was detected only once. The V and J genes are TRBV9 and TRBJ1-2; no clear D gene. The germline V gene encodes CDR1 SGDLS and CDR2 YYNGEE. The CDR3 length is 13 residues. Trimming removed 2 bases from V and 0 bases from J, with 5 bases in between. In nucleotides, the CDR3 is TGTGCCAGCAGCGTCAGAGCTAACTATGGCTACACCTTC. Residues: CASSVRANYGYTF.

The CDR3 is CASSWRQGAGQPQHF. CDR3 in DNA: TGTGCCAGCAGCTGGCGGCAGGGGGCGGGTCAGCCCCAGCATTTT. This rearrangement joins TRBV7-2 to TRBJ1-5; the match to TRBD1 covers 8 bases. Trimming at V came to 4 bases and at J to 6 bases, leaving 8 bases not matched to a gene. CDR1 is SGHTA, CDR2 FQGNSA, per germline. The CDR3 is made up of 15 amino acids.

This chain joins TRBV7-9 and TRBJ2-1; D may be TRBD2 (6 bases). Deletions cut 5 bases from V and 1 base from J, with 12 bases between. Germline CDR1 SEHNR, CDR2 FQNEAQ (reference sequence). CDR3 length equals 15 residues. CDR3 sequence: CASSRNSGSYNEQFF. CDR3 nucleotide sequence: TGTGCCAGCAGCCGAAATAGCGGTTCCTACAATGAGCAGTTCTTC.

The V call is TRBV14, the J call TRBJ2-6; perhaps TRBD2 as D (5 bases). Trimming shortened V by 0 bases and J by 1 base, and 7 bases separated the two germline ends. The CDR3 runs 16 residues. Germline V gene data show CDR1 as SGHDN and CDR2 as FVKESK. The CDR3 spells CASSQDWRSGANVLTF. CDR3 nucleotide sequence: TGTGCCAGCAGCCAAGATTGGAGGTCTGGGGCCAACGTCCTGACTTTC. Full variable domain (rest looked up from reference TRBV14 and TRBJ2-6): EAGVTQFPSHSVIEKGQTVTLRCDPISGHDNLYWYRRVMGKEIKFLLHFVKESKQDESGMPNNRFLAERTGGTYSTLKVQPAELEDSGVYFCASSQDWRSGANVLTFGAGSRLTVL.

This rearrangement joins TRBV10-3 to TRBJ1-1; a weak D match, TRBD1 (5 bases). V lost 4 bases, J lost 10 bases, and 16 bases lay in between. Germline V gene lookup returns CDR1 ENHRY and CDR2 SYGVKD. This CDR3 has 13 amino acids. The CDR3 DNA follows: TGTGCCATCAGTGCGACGACAGTTTTCCTAGCTTTCTTT. Protein sequence: CAISATTVFLAFF.

The chain recombines TRBV6-2 or TRBV6-3 with TRBJ2-7; D gene uncertain. The CDR3 length is 12 residues. V gave up 2 bases and J gave up 9 bases, with 11 bases separating them. Germline-derived CDR1 and CDR2 are MNHEY and SVGEGT. DNA of the CDR3: TGTGCCAGCAGTTACGGGTCAGGTGGGCAGTACTTC. Translating it yields CASSYGSGGQYF.

Written as DNA, the CDR3 is TGTGCCAGCAGTTTCGAAGGGGTAGGGTACTCACCCCTCCACTTT. The encoded protein is CASSFEGVGYSPLHF. This chain joins TRBV27 and TRBJ1-6, with a tentative D call TRBD1 (5 bases). Germline values: CDR1 MNHEY, CDR2 SMNVEV (reference sequence). Trimming removed 3 bases from V and 10 bases from J, with 16 bases in between. This CDR3 has 15 residues.

The chain is built from TRBV12-5 and TRBJ1-1; no reliable D call. CDR1 is LGHNT, CDR2 FRNRAP, per germline. The CDR3 consists of 14 residues. Trimming left V 2 bases short and J 4 bases short, with 11 bases between. The CDR3: CASGLSGYGTEAFF. CDR3 nucleotides: TGTGCTAGTGGTTTGAGCGGGTACGGCACTGAAGCTTTCTTT. Full variable domain (outside the CDR3, taken from reference TRBV12-5 and TRBJ1-1): DARVTQTPRHKVTEMGQEVTMRCQPILGHNTVFWYRQTMMQGLELLAYFRNRAPLDDSGMPKDRFSAEMPDATLATLKIQPSEPRDSAVYFCASGLSGYGTEAFFGQGTRLTVV.

A few counts support this clone. The J gene is TRBJ2-7, the V gene TRBV7-9; 8 bases line up with TRBD1. The CDR3 covers 13 residues. Losses at the gene ends were 4 bases for V and 3 bases for J; bases not matched to a gene: 2. CDR1 is SEHNR and CDR2 is FQNEAQ in the germline V gene (reference sequence). Written as DNA, the CDR3 is TGTGCCAGCAGCTCGACAGGGGACTACGAGCAGTACTTC. It is translated as CASSSTGDYEQYF.

This chain joins TRBV29-1 and TRBJ1-3; possible D gene TRBD1, 5 bases. CDR1 and CDR2 from the germline V gene are SQVTM and ANQGSEA. V was clipped by 6 bases and J by 0 bases, with 12 bases between them. The CDR3 is made up of 14 amino acids. In DNA form, the CDR3 reads TGCAGCGTACTGGAGGGGACCTCTGGAAACACCATATATTTT. Its translation is CSVLEGTSGNTIYF.

This rearrangement joins TRBV2 to TRBJ1-1, with TRBD1 as a possible D gene (5 bases). The CDR3 is made up of 14 amino acids. The germline CDR1 and CDR2 sequences are SNHLY and FYNNEI. Trimming shortened V by 6 bases and J by 5 bases, and 16 bases separated the two germline ends. The CDR3 nucleotides are TGTGCCAGCAGCCTCGAGGTGGGACGGACTGAAGCTTTCTTT. Its protein is CASSLEVGRTEAFF.

This clone is a singleton in its sample. The chain combines TRBV7-2 with TRBJ2-3; 9 bases are shared with TRBD2. This CDR3 region has 17 residues. Germline V gives CDR1 SGHTA, CDR2 FQGNSA. After removal of 5 bases from V and 6 bases from J, the junction contained 15 bases not matched to a gene. CDR3 DNA: TGTGCCAGCAGCCTATTCGGGGGTAGCGGGGGCTGGGATACGCAGTATTTT. Amino acid sequence: CASSLFGGSGGWDTQYF.

The chain links TRBV11-3 to TRBJ2-1; D not resolved. The germline V gene encodes CDR1 SGHNT and CDR2 YENEEA. V dropped 5 bases and J dropped 4 bases, with 9 bases sitting between them. The length of the CDR3 is 13 residues. CDR3 coding DNA: TGTGCCAGCAGCATTACAGCATACAATGAGCAGTTCTTC. Protein product: CASSITAYNEQFF.

CDR3 sequence: CASSPGEGYSTDTQYF. DNA for the CDR3: TGTGCCAGCAGCCCCGGTGAGGGGTACAGCACAGATACGCAGTATTTT. The chain has TRBV7-9 and TRBJ2-3, with D possibly called TRBD1 or TRBD2 (5 bases each). Per germline, CDR1 SEHNR and CDR2 FQNEAQ (reference sequence). Trimming removed 5 bases at V and 0 bases at J, with 15 bases between. CDR3 length: 16 amino acids.